Shown below are 30 T cell receptor beta chains from a single sample sequenced in a study of shared clonotypes between healthy human individuals. The table came from immunoSEQ multiplex PCR; TCRdb's copy has only in-frame clones and leaves some out. Found here are under 600,000 clones, 90% to 96% of them singletons; the top ten hold nearly 0.065%. Sequencing was done on a sample of naive CD4+ T cells sorted from blood. Subset noted: CD45RA+ positively selected. All receptors derive from a woman in her twenties or thirties in good health.

CDR3 in DNA: TGTGCCAGCACCTCCGGAGCAGGGACTAACTATGGCTACACCTTC. Translation gives CASTSGAGTNYGYTF. This chain links TRBV28 with TRBJ1-2; maybe TRBD1 (5 bases). Looked up from germline, CDR1 is MDHEN and CDR2 is SYDVKM. This CDR3 has 15 residues. The V end was cut by 7 bases, the J end by 0 bases, with 15 bases between.

This sequence joins TRBV11-2 and TRBJ2-7, with D perhaps given as TRBD1 or TRBD2 (6 bases each). This CDR3 has 16 amino acids. Trimming pared 2 bases from V and 2 bases from J, leaving 16 bases between. Germline CDR1 SGHAT, CDR2 FQNNGV. CDR3 bases: TGTGCCAGCAGCTTATATCTTCGGGGGCTCCCCTACGAGCAGTACTTC. Translating it yields CASSLYLRGLPYEQYF.

The rearrangement uses TRBV4-1 and TRBJ2-3; TRBD1 aligns across 7 bases. This CDR3 has 16 residues. The germline gives CDR1 MGHRA, CDR2 YSYEKL. J lost 4 bases, V lost 2 bases, and 9 bases had no gene match. The DNA for the CDR3 is TGCGCCAGCAGCCAACGTCAACAGGGGTTAGCAGATACGCAGTATTTT. It translates to CASSQRQQGLADTQYF.

Only one count was recorded for this clone. The J gene is TRBJ2-1, the V gene TRBV13; tentatively, D is TRBD2 (6 bases). Trimming cost V 2 bases and J 4 bases, with 15 bases left between them. The CDR3 runs to 16 residues. Germline CDR1 is PRHDT and CDR2 is FYEKMQ (reference sequence). DNA for the CDR3: TGTGCCAGCAGCTTAAAATTCAGCGGGCTGTACAATGAGCAGTTCTTC. Residues: CASSLKFSGLYNEQFF.

In this sample, this clone turned up once. The rearrangement uses TRBV5-8 and TRBJ1-5, with 7 nucleotides matching TRBD1. CDR3 size: 12 residues. The V and J ends lost 7 bases and 7 bases, in that order; junction bases with no gene match: 5. CDR1 is SGHTS, CDR2 YDEGEE, per germline. The DNA for the CDR3 is TGTGCCAGCGGGCACAGGGGCCAGCCCCAGCATTTT. It encodes CASGHRGQPQHF. The variable domain in full, completed from reference TRBV5-8 and TRBJ1-5, reads EAGVTQSPTHLIKTRGQQATLRCSPISGHTSVYWYQQALGLGLQFLLWYDEGEERNRGNFPPRFSGRQFPNYSSELNVNALELEDSALYLCASGHRGQPQHFGDGTRLSIL.

The chain combines TRBV7-2 with TRBJ1-5, with no clear D. Trimming removed 7 bases from V and 1 base from J, with 14 bases in between. Looked up from germline, CDR1 is SGHTA and CDR2 is FQGNSA. CDR3 length: 15 amino acids. DNA for the CDR3: TGTGCCAGCACCCGGGTGGCGGGAAGCAATCAGCCCCAGCATTTT. Its protein product is CASTRVAGSNQPQHF.

This chain uses TRBV7-2 with TRBJ1-5; no definite D call. Germline V gives CDR1 SGHTA, CDR2 FQGNSA. This CDR3 region has 13 residues. V shed 3 bases and J shed 0 bases, with 3 bases lying between them. Here the CDR3 reads CASSLNSNQPQHF. The CDR3 DNA sequence: TGTGCCAGCAGCTTGAATAGCAATCAGCCCCAGCATTTT. Drawing the rest from reference TRBV7-2 and TRBJ1-5, the complete variable domain is GAGVSQSPSNKVTEKGKDVELRCDPISGHTALYWYRQSLGQGLEFLIYFQGNSAPDKSGLPSDRFSAERTGGSVSTLTIQRTQQEDSAVYLCASSLNSNQPQHFGDGTRLSIL.

The CDR3 region has the DNA TGTGCCAGCTCAGGGACTAGCGGGAGAGTAGGAGAGACCCAGTACTTC. This translates into CASSGTSGRVGETQYF. The chain is built from TRBV18 and TRBJ2-5, with 14 bases aligning to TRBD2. J gave up 4 bases and V 5 bases, and 6 bases lay outside the gene matches. This CDR3 region has 16 residues. Germline lookup yields CDR1 KGHSH and CDR2 LQKENI.

This clone has only one observation. The V gene is TRBV28, the J gene TRBJ1-1, with TRBD1 as a possible D gene (6 bases). Trimming stripped 4 bases from V and 3 bases from J, with 21 bases between. The length of the CDR3 is 17 residues. Germline V lookup: CDR1 MDHEN, CDR2 SYDVKM. CDR3 in DNA: TGTGCCAGCAGTTCACGCGCAGGGGAGCTATCGGACACTGAAGCTTTCTTT. Translated, it gives CASSSRAGELSDTEAFF.

The rearrangement links TRBV29-1 to TRBJ1-5, with D uncertain. The germline V and J ends were trimmed by 5 bases and 0 bases, with 11 bases remaining between them. The CDR3 has 14 residues. Germline CDR1 and CDR2: SQVTM and ANQGSEA. The CDR3 DNA reads as TGCAGCGTTTCAACCGGGAATAGCAATCAGCCCCAGCATTTT. Translation gives CSVSTGNSNQPQHF.

V is TRBV5-5 and J is TRBJ1-5; possibly TRBD1 for D (6 bases). The CDR3 covers 15 residues. The V gene lost 0 bases and the J gene lost 7 bases, with 14 bases spanning the gap. CDR1 SGHKS and CDR2 YYEKEE come from the germline V gene (reference sequence). CDR3 in DNA: TGTGCCAGCAGCTTGGCACTGGGGGCGGGACAGCCCCAGCATTTT. This translates into CASSLALGAGQPQHF. The full variable domain, in which reference TRBV5-5 and TRBJ1-5 provide the parts outside the CDR3, is DAGVTQSPTHLIKTRGQQVTLRCSPISGHKSVSWYQQVLGQGPQFIFQYYEKEERGRGNFPDRFSARQFPNYSSELNVNALLLGDSALYLCASSLALGAGQPQHFGDGTRLSIL.

The sample holds one count of this clone. V is TRBV19 and J is TRBJ1-5, with unresolved D. The germline V gene has CDR1 LNHDA and CDR2 SQIVND (reference sequence). This CDR3 has 15 residues. The germline V and J ends were trimmed by 2 bases and 0 bases, with 8 bases remaining between them. Here the CDR3 reads CASSIKEVSNQPQHF. The DNA for the CDR3 is TGTGCCAGTAGTATAAAAGAGGTTAGCAATCAGCCCCAGCATTTT.

The J gene is TRBJ2-1, the V gene TRBV4-1; no reliable D call. CDR3 size: 13 residues. Looked up from germline, CDR1 is MGHRA and CDR2 is YSYEKL. Deletions cut 4 bases from V and 5 bases from J, with 9 bases between. CDR3 in DNA: TGCGCCAGCAGCCGCGGACCGGACAATGAGCAGTTCTTC. Translated: CASSRGPDNEQFF.

The chain is built from TRBV18 and TRBJ2-7; D is possibly TRBD1 (6 bases). CDR1 KGHSH and CDR2 LQKENI come from the germline V gene. V lost 2 bases to trimming and J lost 5 bases, with 16 bases between them. This CDR3 region has 15 residues. The CDR3 is CASSPSRPGVNEQYF. CDR3 bases: TGTGCCAGCTCACCATCGCGGCCAGGGGTGAACGAGCAGTACTTC.

The genes are TRBV14 and TRBJ2-1, with 8 bases that match TRBD2. CDR3 length: 19 amino acids. Germline CDR1 SGHDN, CDR2 FVKESK. Unmatched junction bases numbered 16, after V lost 2 bases and J lost 4 bases. The CDR3 sequence is CASSQSSPWAGGRYNEQFF. The CDR3 nucleotides are TGTGCCAGCAGCCAATCTTCCCCTTGGGCGGGCGGGAGGTACAATGAGCAGTTCTTC.

The chain carries TRBV28 and TRBJ1-2, with D perhaps TRBD1 (5 bases). This CDR3 is 11 amino acids long. V was trimmed by 8 bases and J by 8 bases, leaving 12 bases between them. Germline V gives CDR1 MDHEN, CDR2 SYDVKM. CDR3 sequence reads: CASDAGLGYTF. Written as DNA, the CDR3 is TGTGCCAGCGACGCAGGGTTAGGCTACACCTTC.

The J gene is TRBJ2-7, the V gene TRBV7-8; TRBD2 matches 10 bases. Trimming removed 1 base from V and 1 base from J; junction bases left unmatched: 4. Germline CDR1 is SGHVS and CDR2 is FQNEAQ. This CDR3 contains 16 residues. The DNA of the CDR3 is TGTGCCAGCAGCTTAGGGGTAGCGGGAGGATCCTACGAGCAGTACTTC. As protein: CASSLGVAGGSYEQYF.

In regard to this clone: Its ends do not fully match the called genes, so a read error is possible. V gene TRBV27 combines with J gene TRBJ2-5, with 9 positions matching TRBD1. The CDR3 sequence is 15 residues long. Germline V CDR1 and CDR2: MNHEY, SMNVEV (reference sequence). CDR3 residues: CASSLLTGGGETQYF. The DNA for the CDR3 is TGTGCCAGCAGCTTATTAACAGGGGGCGGGGAGACCCAGTACTTC.

This clone was observed a single time. The chain links TRBV9 to TRBJ2-3; either TRBD1 or TRBD2 may fit D (5 bases each). CDR1 SGDLS and CDR2 YYNGEE come from the germline V gene. This CDR3 spans 12 amino acids. V was shortened by 1 base and J by 6 bases, with 6 bases between the two germline ends. The CDR3 sequence: CASSVWGDTQYF. DNA for the CDR3: TGTGCCAGCAGCGTATGGGGGGATACGCAGTATTTT.

The V gene is TRBV7-2, the J gene TRBJ1-5; D is ambiguous. CDR3 length equals 15 residues. Trimming removed 5 bases from V and 4 bases from J, with 15 bases in between. The germline gives CDR1 SGHTA, CDR2 FQGNSA. CDR3 DNA sequence: TGTGCCAGCAGCCCCGGGGTGGGGTTGAATCAGCCCCAGCATTTT. Amino acids: CASSPGVGLNQPQHF.

The rearrangement links TRBV28 to TRBJ1-2, with TRBD1 matching 7 bases. This CDR3 has 13 amino acids. Per germline, CDR1 MDHEN and CDR2 SYDVKM. V lost 6 bases to trimming and J lost 8 bases; unmatched junction nucleotides: 9. The CDR3 region is CASRSGTAEGYTF. CDR3 nucleotide sequence: TGTGCCAGCAGATCCGGGACAGCGGAGGGCTACACCTTC.

In its sample, this clone was seen once. The gene calls are TRBV9 and TRBJ2-1; 13 nucleotides line up with TRBD2. The germline V gene has CDR1 SGDLS and CDR2 YYNGEE. V trimming: 3 bases; J trimming: 13 bases; junction bases outside the gene matches: 19. This CDR3 is 18 amino acids long. The CDR3, as DNA: TGTGCCAGCAGCGCGAAAGCTCTACTAGCGGGAGGGAAGGGCGTCCAGTTCTTC. Its protein is CASSAKALLAGGKGVQFF. Based on the CDR3 plus reference TRBV9 and TRBJ2-1, the full variable domain is DSGVTQTPKHLITATGQRVTLRCSPRSGDLSVYWYQQSLDQGLQFLIQYYNGEERAKGNILERFSAQQFPDLHSELNLSSLELGDSALYFCASSAKALLAGGKGVQFFGPGTRLTVL.

The V call is TRBV9, the J call TRBJ2-2, with D perhaps being TRBD1 or TRBD2 (6 bases each). Deletions cut 3 bases from V and 2 bases from J, with 17 bases between. The CDR3 sequence is 17 residues long. Germline V lookup: CDR1 SGDLS, CDR2 YYNGEE. In nucleotides, the CDR3 is TGTGCCAGCAGCGGAATCGCGGGACATTACAACACCGGGGAGCTGTTTTTT. It translates to CASSGIAGHYNTGELFF.

A single count supports this clone. This chain connects TRBV5-5 to TRBJ1-2; D is undetermined. This CDR3 is built from 13 residues. The V end lost 0 bases, the J end lost 2 bases, and 5 bases lay between the germline ends. Germline CDR1 and CDR2: SGHKS and YYEKEE (reference sequence). CDR3 DNA: TGTGCCAGCAGCTTGGTAAAGAACTATGGCTACACCTTC. This gives the protein CASSLVKNYGYTF.

The chain employs TRBV29-1 and TRBJ2-1; D uncertain. In germline, CDR1 is SQVTM, CDR2 ANQGSEA. The CDR3 has 11 amino acids. The V end was cut by 4 bases, the J end by 14 bases, with 15 bases between. DNA for the CDR3: TGCAGCGTTGCAGTTGATTTTGTCGAGTTCTTC. It codes for CSVAVDFVEFF.

CDR3 loop: CASSHFRRDYTGELFF. CDR3 sequence (DNA): TGTGCCAGCAGCCACTTTAGGCGGGACTACACCGGGGAGCTGTTTTTT. V is TRBV5-8 and J is TRBJ2-2; a possible D gene is TRBD2 (6 bases). V was shortened by 4 bases and J by 3 bases, with 16 bases between the two germline ends. The CDR3 is 16 residues long. Germline CDR1 reads SGHTS; CDR2 reads YDEGEE.

The rearrangement links TRBV18 to TRBJ2-2; no clear D. The V gene's germline CDR1 is KGHSH and CDR2 LQKENI. This CDR3 contains 16 residues. Between the trimmed V and J ends, which lost 1 base and 8 bases, there was a span of 17 bases. The CDR3 sequence: CASSPLAPLNEGELFF. The CDR3 DNA sequence: TGTGCCAGCTCACCACTGGCGCCACTCAACGAGGGGGAGCTGTTTTTT.

J is TRBJ2-3 and V is TRBV29-1; a weak D match, TRBD2 (7 bases). The CDR3 runs 14 residues. Trimming pared 4 bases from V and 0 bases from J, leaving 11 bases between. Germline V CDR1 and CDR2: SQVTM, ANQGSEA. Written as DNA, the CDR3 is TGCAGCGTTGCACGGGGGGCTAGCACAGATACGCAGTATTTT. This encodes CSVARGASTDTQYF.

The rearrangement uses TRBV29-1 and TRBJ1-6; 9 bases line up with TRBD1. V was clipped by 6 bases and J by 10 bases; unmatched bases: 7. The germline CDR1 and CDR2 sequences are SQVTM and ANQGSEA. The CDR3 covers 13 residues. CDR3 coding DNA: TGCAGCGTGCAACAGGGGGCTCGGTCACCCCTCCACTTT. Translation: CSVQQGARSPLHF.

The CDR3 coding sequence is TGTGCCAGCAGTTGGTTTCCCCAAGGCGGGGAGCTGTTTTTT. It translates to CASSWFPQGGELFF. V is TRBV6-9 and J is TRBJ2-2; no definite D call. This CDR3 has 14 amino acids. V shed 4 bases and J shed 7 bases, with 13 bases lying between them. CDR1 and CDR2 (germline): MNHGY, SVAAGI.